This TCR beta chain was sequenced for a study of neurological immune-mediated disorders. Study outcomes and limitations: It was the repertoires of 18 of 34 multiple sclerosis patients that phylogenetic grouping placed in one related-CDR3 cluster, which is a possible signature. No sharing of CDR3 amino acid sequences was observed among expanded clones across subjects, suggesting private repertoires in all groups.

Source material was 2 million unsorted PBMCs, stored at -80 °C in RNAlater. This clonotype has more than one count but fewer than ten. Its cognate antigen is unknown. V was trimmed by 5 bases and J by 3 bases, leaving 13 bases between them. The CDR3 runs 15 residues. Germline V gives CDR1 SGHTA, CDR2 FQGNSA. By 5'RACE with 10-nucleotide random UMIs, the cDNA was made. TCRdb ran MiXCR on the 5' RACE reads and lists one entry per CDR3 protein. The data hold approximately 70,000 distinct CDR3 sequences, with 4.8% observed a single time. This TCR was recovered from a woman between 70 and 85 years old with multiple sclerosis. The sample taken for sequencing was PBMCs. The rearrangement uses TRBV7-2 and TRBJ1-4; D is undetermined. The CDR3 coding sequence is TGTGCCAGCAGCACGTATGGGTCGGCTAATGAAAAACTGTTTTTT. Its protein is CASSTYGSANEKLFF.